Below are 13 T cell receptor beta chains sequenced from a single sample in a study of T cells after yellow fever vaccination. One entry per CDR3 protein, called by TCRdb with MiXCR from the 5' RACE reads. The sample records roughly 320,000 distinct CDR3 sequences, 9.5% to 12% being singletons. Specimen: CD4+ T cells sorted from PBMCs, collected 45 days after the yellow fever booster vaccination. These receptors were taken from a man aged 18 to 29 who received the YFV17D yellow fever vaccine.

The genes are TRBV7-2 and TRBJ2-1, with TRBD2 matching 8 bases. CDR3 length: 16 amino acids. Germline loops: CDR1 SGHTA, CDR2 FQGNSA. The ends lost 5 bases at V and 5 bases at J; junction bases unmatched: 11. The CDR3 sequence: CASSRALVAGNNEQFF. CDR3 DNA: TGTGCCAGCAGCCGAGCGTTGGTAGCGGGGAACAATGAGCAGTTCTTC.

In this sample, this clonotype turned up a few times. This chain uses TRBV6-6 with TRBJ2-5; 11 bases line up with TRBD2. The length of the CDR3 is 17 residues. Germline CDR1 is MNHNY and CDR2 is SVGAGI (reference sequence). J gave up 2 bases and V 2 bases, and 7 bases lay outside the gene matches. The CDR3 protein is CASSYPTSGDTQETQYF. CDR3 nucleotides: TGTGCCAGCAGTTACCCGACTAGCGGGGATACTCAAGAGACCCAGTACTTC.

In its sample, this clonotype was seen many times. This chain joins TRBV5-1 and TRBJ2-2, with D hard to call. Germline assignment: CDR1 SGHRS and CDR2 YFSETQ. Trimming shortened V by 2 bases and J by 2 bases, and 1 base separated the two germline ends. The CDR3 is made up of 12 amino acids. This CDR3 reads CASSFNTGELFF. The CDR3 bases are TGCGCCAGCAGCTTTAACACCGGGGAGCTGTTTTTT.

As regards this clonotype: A much more abundant neighbour one base away suggests this may be a read error. The chain uses TRBV2 and TRBJ1-1; D is ambiguous. This CDR3 has 12 residues. V lost 11 bases and J lost 6, with 16 bases in between. Germline values: CDR1 SNHLY, CDR2 FYNNEI. For the CDR3, the DNA is TGTGCCTCCAGCAAGGAGATCGCTGAAGCTTTCTTT. Its protein is CASSKEIAEAFF.

The chain recombines TRBV2 with TRBJ1-2, with D uncertain. V lost 7 bases to trimming and J lost 4 bases, with 10 bases between them. The CDR3 is made up of 12 amino acids. Germline assignment: CDR1 SNHLY and CDR2 FYNNEI. Written as DNA, the CDR3 is TGTGCCAGCATCGGAGACGGCTATGGCTACACCTTC. Its protein is CASIGDGYGYTF.

V usage is TRBV6-1 and J usage is TRBJ2-1, with TRBD1 matching over 8 bases. Germline trimming cut 10 bases from V and 1 base from J; bases unmatched to any gene: 3. The CDR3 sequence is 13 residues long. CDR1 is MNHNS and CDR2 is SASEGT in the germline V gene. DNA of the CDR3: TGTGCCATCAGGACAGGGTCCTACAATGAGCAGTTCTTC. Residues: CAIRTGSYNEQFF.

Of note for this clonotype: Sequence at one end of the junction differs from germline and may be a read error. This rearrangement joins TRBV24-1 to TRBJ2-1, with D perhaps TRBD2 (5 bases). Looked up from germline, CDR1 is KGHDR and CDR2 is SFDVKD. The CDR3 runs 13 residues. The CDR3, as DNA: TGTGCCACCAGTGATTTCGCTCGGGATGAGCGGTTCTTC. Translation: CATSDFARDERFF.

V gene TRBV12-3 or TRBV12-4 combines with J gene TRBJ2-5; D is undetermined. This CDR3 comprises 14 residues. The germline V and J ends were trimmed by 6 bases and 5 bases, with 16 bases remaining between them. The CDR3 is CASSQGGYRETQYF. DNA of the CDR3: TGTGCCAGCAGCCAAGGCGGCTATCGGGAGACCCAGTACTTC.

The chain uses TRBV3-1 and TRBJ1-1; 8 bases map to TRBD1. From germline, CDR1 is LGHDT and CDR2 YNNKEL (reference sequence). V lost 7 bases and J lost 1; bases outside the gene matches: 11. The CDR3 runs to 16 residues. The CDR3 region is CASTLSDRVGNTEAFF. The DNA of the CDR3 is TGTGCCAGCACCTTATCGGACAGGGTGGGGAACACTGAAGCTTTCTTT. Complete variable domain (other parts from reference TRBV3-1 and TRBJ1-1): DTAVSQTPKYLVTQMGNDKSIKCEQNLGHDTMYWYKQDSKKFLKIMFSYNNKELIINETVPNRFSPKSPDKAHLNLHINSLELGDSAVYFCASTLSDRVGNTEAFFGQGTRLTVV.

The V gene is TRBV7-9, the J gene TRBJ1-4, with D possibly being TRBD1 (6 bases). Germline lookup yields CDR1 SEHNR and CDR2 FQNEAQ (reference sequence). This CDR3 contains 15 residues. V was shortened by 11 bases and J by 8 bases, with 24 bases between the two germline ends. The CDR3 is CAYSNQRGGMEKLFF. Written as DNA, the CDR3 is TGTGCCTACAGCAACCAGAGGGGGGGGATGGAAAAACTGTTTTTT. Filled out from reference TRBV7-9 and TRBJ1-4, the complete variable domain reads DTGVSQNPRHKITKRGQNVTFRCDPISEHNRLYWYRQTLGQGPEFLTYFQNEAQLEKSRLLSDRFSAERPKGSFSTLEIQRTEQGDSAMYLCAYSNQRGGMEKLFFGSGTQLSVL.

This clonotype was seen only a few times. The rearrangement joins TRBV6-5 to TRBJ1-5; D is ambiguous. The CDR3 runs 13 residues. Trimming pared 2 bases from V and 6 bases from J, leaving 8 bases between. From germline, CDR1 is MNHEY and CDR2 SVGAGI. DNA for the CDR3: TGTGCCAGCAGTTACGAGGTTGGTCAGCCCCAGCATTTT. The encoded protein is CASSYEVGQPQHF.

Many counts were recorded for this clonotype. The V call is TRBV10-3, the J call TRBJ1-1; D might be TRBD1 (6 bases). This CDR3 is 13 amino acids long. Germline loops: CDR1 ENHRY, CDR2 SYGVKD. V was pared by 9 bases and J by 1 base, with 12 bases between. The CDR3 sequence: CAIRGTPNTEAFF. CDR3 coding DNA: TGTGCCATTCGCGGGACACCGAACACTGAAGCTTTCTTT.

The gene calls are TRBV4-2 and TRBJ2-3; 11 bases are a match to TRBD2. This CDR3 has 15 residues. V lost 1 base and J lost 4; bases outside the gene matches: 1. Germline assignment: CDR1 LGHNA and CDR2 YNFKEQ. In nucleotides, the CDR3 is TGTGCCAGCAGCCAAGTAGCGGGGGGGGCAGATACGCAGTATTTT. Amino acid sequence: CASSQVAGGADTQYF.